This T cell receptor (beta chain) derives from a study of human T cells and chemical hapten exposure. The wider study: Alopecia areata, totalis or universalis was found in mostly female patients.

From the RACE reads, TCRdb called clonotypes with MiXCR, one entry per CDR3 protein. Of around 330,000 distinct CDR3 sequences listed, around 5.5% were seen once; the top ten hold less than 9%. The CDR3 totals 14 residues. Trimming removed 11 bases at V and 2 bases at J, with 17 bases between. The V gene's germline CDR1 is ENHRY and CDR2 SYGVKD. On this clonotype: Its specificity is unknown.

The sample's time point: pre-sensitization, week 0. The treatment here: therapeutic diphenylcyclopropenone sensitization with weekly scalp DPC. Whole-study findings and limits: The donor cohort had alopecia, so its immune response may not match that of healthy people. TCRs exceeding 1 in 1000 frequency stayed unchanged with DPC sensitization.

This specimen consisted of whole blood, obtained in connection with sensitization to the hapten diphenylcyclopropenone (DPC). This receptor was taken from a woman between 18 and 30 years old with alopecia areata. Some clones in this sample may be carry-over from other donors' samples. This chain uses TRBV10-3 with TRBJ2-3, with D possibly TRBD1 on 5 matching bases. CDR3 sequence: CASSSGNATDTQYF. The DNA of the CDR3 is TGTGCCTCCTCTTCAGGGAACGCCACAGATACGCAGTATTTT.